This T cell receptor beta chain was captured by sequencing in a study of radiotherapy plus CTLA-4 blockade in lung cancer. This clone came up a few times. Its antigen is not identified. CTLA-4 blockade using ipilimumab, together with focal radiation, was received by patients with chemo-refractory metastatic non-small-cell lung cancer. Study-wide points: Among blood TCR repertoires after radiotherapy plus ipilimumab, tumor-derived clones expanded.

With 5 bases removed from V and 4 bases from J, the gap between germline ends came to 15 bases. The CDR3 is made up of 15 amino acids. Germline assignment: CDR1 MDHEN and CDR2 SYDVKM. Profiled with immunoSEQ multiplex PCR; TCRdb holds only in-frame clones, not every one. The table includes around 71,000 clones, 70% to 80% detected once. Here the sequenced sample was peripheral blood, taken from a patient treated with radiotherapy plus ipilimumab. The sequence derives from a human donor with non-small cell lung cancer whose response to radiotherapy plus ipilimumab could not be evaluated. Some clones in this sample may be carry-over from other donors' samples. The rearrangement uses TRBV28 and TRBJ1-3, with D possibly matching TRBD1 (5 bases). The CDR3, as DNA: TGTGCCAGCAGTACCGCCAGGGTGGGAGGAAACACCATATATTTT. It specifies CASSTARVGGNTIYF. Full variable domain (missing parts from reference TRBV28 and TRBJ1-3): DVKVTQSSRYLVKRTGEKVFLECVQDMDHENMFWYRQDPGLGLRLIYFSYDVKMKEKGDIPEGYSVSREKKERFSLILESASTNQTSMYLCASSTARVGGNTIYFGEGSWLTVV.